This T cell receptor beta chain was obtained from a study of beta chain features in type 1 diabetes. Study-wide findings and caveats: In every one of the four CD4+ subsets, TCRB CDR3s were moderately but significantly shorter in Type 1 diabetes patients.

Germline V CDR1 and CDR2: SQVTM, ANQGSEA. There are 13 residues in the CDR3. V lost 4 bases, J lost 4 bases, and 11 bases lay in between. Reverse transcribing all isolated RNA meant expressed TCRB transcripts were sequenced. Profiled with immunoSEQ multiplex PCR; TCRdb holds only in-frame clones, not every one. Seen here are 250,000 to 300,000 clones, under 8.5% observed once, and the top ten hold roughly 1%. The sample holds many counts of this clone. Its antigen remains unidentified. Other DNA sequences within the sample encode an identical CDR3. CD45RO/CCR7/CD25/CD127/CD95/CD27 staining was used to isolate CD4+ naive, central memory, regulatory and stem cell-like memory cells by sorting.

The origin of this receptor is a woman aged 18-30 years in good health. The sequencing sample was made of central memory CD4+ T cells from blood. The chain carries TRBV29-1 and TRBJ1-5; possible D gene TRBD1, 5 bases. The DNA for the CDR3 is TGCAGCGTTGGGGGCGGACCAAATCAGCCCCAGCATTTT. Protein: CSVGGGPNQPQHF.